The rows below give T cell receptor beta chains drawn from one sample of a study of cytomegalovirus exposure and HLA in healthy donors. Sequencing was performed with immunoSEQ multiplex PCR; in TCRdb, only in-frame clones are kept and a portion is missing. This table has about 130,000 clones, roughly 79% appearing once. Sequencing used PBMCs. The receptors derive from a young man in good health and CMV-seronegative. CDR3s leave out the opening cysteine and the closing phenylalanine or tryptophan. The listing skips clone size in some rows; elsewhere it reads once, few, many or a size class.

>.|TRBV5-5
ASSLSVEAF
>.|TRBV25-1
ASSGNIRSGNTIY
>.|TRBV6-1
ASRSGGYTGELF
>.|TRBV21-1
ASSKYLEGVGQGGTEAF
>.|TRBV7-2
ASSLGQDSNQPQH
>few|TRBV6-4
ASKGGTDTQY
>.|TRBV7-9
ASSPEGGYYGYT
>few|TRBV5-8
ASSVDTLATNEKLF
>.|TRBV6-1
ASSEQEHQPQH
>.|TRBV9
ASSVYGLNTEAF
>few|TRBV29-1
SVNSGSYNEQF
>.|TRBV30
AWSTGLQETQY
>.|TRBV29-1
SASPGGVSTDTQY
>.|TRBV4-3
ASSQEGWGGEQF
>.|TRBV9
ATSRGNEQF
>.|TRBV19
ASSTPWTGLFSNQPQH
>.|TRBV27
ASTISRGLDTEAF
>.|TRBV6-6
ASSPSAGASNQPQH
>.|TRBV7-6
ASSLGSSAGGLNSPLH
>.|TRBV7-9
ASSRTGVNTEAF
>.|TRBV9
ASSVSQGSAGELF
>.|TRBV14
ASSQDPRQPQH
>few|TRBV6-4
ASSLRDSSYNEQF
>.|TRBV6-5
ASSYSVTFPDTEAF
>.|TRBV6-5
ASSLTTGSYEQY
>.|TRBV7-2
ASSQTAQETQY
>.|TRBV9
ASSGKQSQGMVRIGELF
>.|TRBV7-8
ASRVLGASSTDTQY
>.|TRBV7-7
ASSTGTGLYNEQF
>.|TRBV10-3
AISGGETGVTGELF
>once|TRBV30
AWNYRDETEAF
>.|TRBV4-1
ASSHLPTLAGGSETQY
>.|TRBV7-2
ASSYRPGTGRGTEAF
>few|TRBV5-4
ASSLGLARTGELF
>.|TRBV7-8
ASSSRGPSVNQPQH
>.|TRBV13
ASSPSTDTQY
>.|TRBV9
ASSADNVLNTIY
>.|TRBV6-5
ASNLLQGRRTEAF
>.|TRBV2
ATLGRGTAYEQY
>.|TRBV7-2
ASSFQGAQETQY
>.|TRBV19
ASSIWDSRFNQPQH
>.|TRBV28
ASTRAGGQGNYGYT
>few|TRBV19
ASSIKQHYGYT
>.|TRBV7-2
ASSLGVSGSEAF
>once|TRBV21-1
ASLPLGGQGVSWEQY
>.|TRBV18
ASGTVEETQY
>.|TRBV30
AWSGTRGPYEQY
>.|TRBV5-6
ASSPRGRDEKLF
>.|TRBV15
ATSREDREMDNEQF
>.|TRBV7-8
ASSANLQNGYT
>.|TRBV6-6
ASSFGGASDTQY
>.|TRBV27
ASSRLPPGDEAF
>.|TRBV7-9
ASSLASAQETQY
>.|TRBV7-9
SSRLGGTEAF
>few|TRBV11-3
ASSLAHGSYNEQF
>.|TRBV19
ASSIPSSGRYNYGYT
>.|TRBV30
ASSGVRNEQF
>.|TRBV7-9
ASSPGESGYNEQF
>few|TRBV7-9
ASSRQGLMTEAF
>.|TRBV5-4
ASSLPDTHQNTEAF